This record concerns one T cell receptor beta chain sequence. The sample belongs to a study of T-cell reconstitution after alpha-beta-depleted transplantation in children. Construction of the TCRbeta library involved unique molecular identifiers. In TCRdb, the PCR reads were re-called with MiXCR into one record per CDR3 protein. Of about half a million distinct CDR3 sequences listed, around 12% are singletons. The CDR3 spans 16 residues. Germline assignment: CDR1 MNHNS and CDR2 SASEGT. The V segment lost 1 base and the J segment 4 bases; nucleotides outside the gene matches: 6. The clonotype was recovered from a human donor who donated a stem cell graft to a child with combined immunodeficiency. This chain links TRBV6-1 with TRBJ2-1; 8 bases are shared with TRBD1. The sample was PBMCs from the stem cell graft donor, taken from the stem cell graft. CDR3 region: CASSEVGQGPYNEQFF. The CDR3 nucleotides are TGTGCCAGCAGTGAAGTCGGACAGGGTCCTTACAATGAGCAGTTCTTC.